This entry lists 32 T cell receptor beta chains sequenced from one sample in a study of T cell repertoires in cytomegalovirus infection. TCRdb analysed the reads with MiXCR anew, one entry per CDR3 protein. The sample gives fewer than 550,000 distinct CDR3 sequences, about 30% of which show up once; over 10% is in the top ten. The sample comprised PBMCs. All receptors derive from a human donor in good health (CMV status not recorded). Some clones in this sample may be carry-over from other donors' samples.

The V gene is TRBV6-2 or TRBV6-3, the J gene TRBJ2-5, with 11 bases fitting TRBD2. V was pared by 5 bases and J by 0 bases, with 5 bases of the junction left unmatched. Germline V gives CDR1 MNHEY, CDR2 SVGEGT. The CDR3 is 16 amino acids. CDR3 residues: CASSRLAGTYQETQYF. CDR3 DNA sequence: TGTGCCAGCAGTAGACTAGCGGGAACGTACCAAGAGACCCAGTACTTC.

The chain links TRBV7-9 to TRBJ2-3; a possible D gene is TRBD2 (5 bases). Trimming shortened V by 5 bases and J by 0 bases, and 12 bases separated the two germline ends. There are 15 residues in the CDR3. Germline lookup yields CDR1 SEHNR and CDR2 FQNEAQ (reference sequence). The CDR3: CASSARSGSTDTQYF. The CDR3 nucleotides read TGTGCCAGCAGCGCCCGGAGCGGAAGCACAGATACGCAGTATTTT. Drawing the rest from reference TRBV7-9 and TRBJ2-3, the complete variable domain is DTGVSQNPRHKITKRGQNVTFRCDPISEHNRLYWYRQTLGQGPEFLTYFQNEAQLEKSRLLSDRFSAERPKGSFSTLEIQRTEQGDSAMYLCASSARSGSTDTQYFGPGTRLTVL.

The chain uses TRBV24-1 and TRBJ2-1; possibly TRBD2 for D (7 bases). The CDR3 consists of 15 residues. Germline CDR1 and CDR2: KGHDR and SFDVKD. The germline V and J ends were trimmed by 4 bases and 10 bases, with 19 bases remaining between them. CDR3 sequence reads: CATSDLRGTTREQFF. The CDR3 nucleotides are TGTGCCACCAGTGACCTGAGGGGGACTACCCGAGAGCAGTTCTTC.

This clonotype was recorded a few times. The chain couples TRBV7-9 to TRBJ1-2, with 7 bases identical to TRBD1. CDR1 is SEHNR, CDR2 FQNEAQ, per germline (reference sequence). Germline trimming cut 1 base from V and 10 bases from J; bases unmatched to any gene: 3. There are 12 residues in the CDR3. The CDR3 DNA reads TGTGCCAGCAGCTTAGAAGACAGGGACTACACCTTC. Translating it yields CASSLEDRDYTF. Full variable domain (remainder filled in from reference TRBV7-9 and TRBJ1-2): DTGVSQNPRHKITKRGQNVTFRCDPISEHNRLYWYRQTLGQGPEFLTYFQNEAQLEKSRLLSDRFSAERPKGSFSTLEIQRTEQGDSAMYLCASSLEDRDYTFGSGTRLTVV.

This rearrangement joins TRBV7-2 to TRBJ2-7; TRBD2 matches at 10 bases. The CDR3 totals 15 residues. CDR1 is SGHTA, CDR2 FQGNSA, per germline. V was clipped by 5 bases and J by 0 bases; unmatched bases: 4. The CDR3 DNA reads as TGTGCCAGCAGCACCGGACTAGCGGTCTCCTACGAGCAGTACTTC. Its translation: CASSTGLAVSYEQYF.

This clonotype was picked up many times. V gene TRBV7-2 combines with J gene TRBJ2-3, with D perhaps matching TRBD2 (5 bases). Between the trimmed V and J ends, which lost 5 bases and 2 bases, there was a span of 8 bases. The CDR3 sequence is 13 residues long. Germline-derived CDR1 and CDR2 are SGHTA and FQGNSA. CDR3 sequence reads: CASSRGNTDTQYF. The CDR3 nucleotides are TGTGCCAGCAGCCGAGGGAACACAGATACGCAGTATTTT.

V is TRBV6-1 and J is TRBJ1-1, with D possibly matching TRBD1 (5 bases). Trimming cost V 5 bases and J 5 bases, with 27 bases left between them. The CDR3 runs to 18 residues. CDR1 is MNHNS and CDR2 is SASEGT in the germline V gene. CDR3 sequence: CASSSIFGSGSRGTEAFF. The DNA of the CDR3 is TGTGCCAGCAGTTCAATATTCGGGTCAGGGAGTAGAGGGACTGAAGCTTTCTTT.

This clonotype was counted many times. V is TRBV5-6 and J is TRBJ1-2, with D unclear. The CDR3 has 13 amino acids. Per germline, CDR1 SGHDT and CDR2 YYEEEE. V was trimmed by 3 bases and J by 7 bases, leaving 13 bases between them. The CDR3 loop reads CASSSAWGFGYTF. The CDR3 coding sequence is TGTGCCAGCAGCTCGGCTTGGGGTTTTGGCTACACCTTC.

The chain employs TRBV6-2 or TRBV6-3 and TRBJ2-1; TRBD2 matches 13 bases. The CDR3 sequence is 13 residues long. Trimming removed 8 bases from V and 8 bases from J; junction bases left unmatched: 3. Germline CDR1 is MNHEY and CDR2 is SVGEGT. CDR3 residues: CASGLAGVYEQFF. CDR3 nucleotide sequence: TGTGCCAGCGGACTAGCGGGAGTGTATGAGCAGTTCTTC.

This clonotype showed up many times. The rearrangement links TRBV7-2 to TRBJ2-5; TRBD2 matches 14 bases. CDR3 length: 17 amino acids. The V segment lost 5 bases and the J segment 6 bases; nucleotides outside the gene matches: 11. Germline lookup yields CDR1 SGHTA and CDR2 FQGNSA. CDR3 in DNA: TGTGCCAGCAGCCCTGTGGGGACTAGCGGGAGCGGGAAGACCCAGTACTTC. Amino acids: CASSPVGTSGSGKTQYF.

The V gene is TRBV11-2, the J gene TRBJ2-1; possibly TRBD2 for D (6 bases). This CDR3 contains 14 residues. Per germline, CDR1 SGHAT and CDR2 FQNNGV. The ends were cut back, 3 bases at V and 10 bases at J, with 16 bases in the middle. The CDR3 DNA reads TGTGCCAGCAGCTTTGGAGGGAGACTAGGGGAGCAGTTCTTC. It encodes CASSFGGRLGEQFF.

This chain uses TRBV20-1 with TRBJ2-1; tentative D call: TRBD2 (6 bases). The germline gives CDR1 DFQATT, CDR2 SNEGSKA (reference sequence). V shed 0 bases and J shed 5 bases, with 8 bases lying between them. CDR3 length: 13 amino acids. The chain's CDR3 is CSARDPGDNEQFF. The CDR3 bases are TGCAGTGCTAGAGACCCGGGGGACAATGAGCAGTTCTTC.

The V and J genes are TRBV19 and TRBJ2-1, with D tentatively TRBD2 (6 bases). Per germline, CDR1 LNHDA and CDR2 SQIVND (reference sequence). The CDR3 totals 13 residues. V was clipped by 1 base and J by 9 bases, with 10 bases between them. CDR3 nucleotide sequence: TGTGCCAGTAGTATAGGAACTAGCAGTGAGCAGTTCTTC. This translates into CASSIGTSSEQFF. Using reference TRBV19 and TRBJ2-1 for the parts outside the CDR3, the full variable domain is DGGITQSPKYLFRKEGQNVTLSCEQNLNHDAMYWYRQDPGQGLRLIYYSQIVNDFQKGDIAEGYSVSREKKESFPLTVTSAQKNPTAFYLCASSIGTSSEQFFGPGTRLTVL.

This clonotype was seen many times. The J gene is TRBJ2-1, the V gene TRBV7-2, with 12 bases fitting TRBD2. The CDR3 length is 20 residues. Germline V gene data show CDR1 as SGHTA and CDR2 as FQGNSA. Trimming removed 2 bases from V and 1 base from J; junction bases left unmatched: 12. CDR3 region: CASSLMGPSGRGTSYNEQFF. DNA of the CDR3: TGTGCCAGCAGCTTAATGGGCCCTAGCGGGAGGGGAACTTCCTACAATGAGCAGTTCTTC.

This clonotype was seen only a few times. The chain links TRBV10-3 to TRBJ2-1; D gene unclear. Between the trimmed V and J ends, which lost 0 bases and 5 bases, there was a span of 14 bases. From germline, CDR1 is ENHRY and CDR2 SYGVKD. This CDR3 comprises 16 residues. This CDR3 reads CAISESVSQFDNEQFF. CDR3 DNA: TGTGCCATCAGTGAGTCGGTCTCCCAATTTGACAATGAGCAGTTCTTC.

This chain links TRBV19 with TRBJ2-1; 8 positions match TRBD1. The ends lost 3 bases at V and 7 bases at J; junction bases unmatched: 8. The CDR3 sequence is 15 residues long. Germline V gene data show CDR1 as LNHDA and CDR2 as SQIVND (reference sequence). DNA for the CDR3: TGTGCCAGTAGTATTCGGACAGGGCCGGTGAATGAGCAGTTCTTC. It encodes CASSIRTGPVNEQFF.

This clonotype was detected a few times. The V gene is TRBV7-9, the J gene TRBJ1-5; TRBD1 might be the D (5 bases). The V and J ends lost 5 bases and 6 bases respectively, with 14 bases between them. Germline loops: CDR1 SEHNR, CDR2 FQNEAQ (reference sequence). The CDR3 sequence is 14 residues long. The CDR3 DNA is TGTGCCAGCAGCCCGACCGGGGGAAGTCAGCCCCAGCATTTT. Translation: CASSPTGGSQPQHF.

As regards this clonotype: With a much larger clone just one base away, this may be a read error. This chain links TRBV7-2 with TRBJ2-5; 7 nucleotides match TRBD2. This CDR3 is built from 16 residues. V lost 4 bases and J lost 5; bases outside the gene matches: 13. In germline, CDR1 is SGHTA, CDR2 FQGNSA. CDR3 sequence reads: CASSWTRGRAEETQYF. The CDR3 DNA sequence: TGTGCCAGCAGCTGGACTAGAGGGAGGGCCGAGGAGACCCAGTACTTC.

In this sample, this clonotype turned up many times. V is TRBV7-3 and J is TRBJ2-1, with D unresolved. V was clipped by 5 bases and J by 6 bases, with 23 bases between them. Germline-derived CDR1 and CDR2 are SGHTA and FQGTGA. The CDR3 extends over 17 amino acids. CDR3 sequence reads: CASSLNPGLGKGNEQFF. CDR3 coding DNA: TGTGCCAGCAGCCTAAACCCGGGTTTAGGGAAGGGCAATGAGCAGTTCTTC.

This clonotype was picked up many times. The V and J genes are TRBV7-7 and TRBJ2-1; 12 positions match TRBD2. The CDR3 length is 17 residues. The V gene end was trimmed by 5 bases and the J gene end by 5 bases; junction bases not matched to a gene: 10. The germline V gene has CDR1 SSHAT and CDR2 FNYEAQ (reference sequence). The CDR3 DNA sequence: TGTGCCAGCAGCCGTCGACTAGCGGGAGCTAGGGACAATGAGCAGTTCTTC. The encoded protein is CASSRRLAGARDNEQFF.

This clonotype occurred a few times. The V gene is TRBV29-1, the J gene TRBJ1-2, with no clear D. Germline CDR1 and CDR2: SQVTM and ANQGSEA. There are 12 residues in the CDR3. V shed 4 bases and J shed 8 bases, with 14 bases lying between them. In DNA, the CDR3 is TGCAGCGTTGGAGAGCCCCGGGGAGGCTACACCTTC. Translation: CSVGEPRGGYTF.

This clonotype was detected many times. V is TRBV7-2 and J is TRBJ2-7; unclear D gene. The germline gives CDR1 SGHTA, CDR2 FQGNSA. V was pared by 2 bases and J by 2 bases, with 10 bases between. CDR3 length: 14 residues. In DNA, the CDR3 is TGTGCCAGCAGCTTAAGAGGTACAGCCTACGAGCAGTACGTC. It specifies CASSLRGTAYEQYV.

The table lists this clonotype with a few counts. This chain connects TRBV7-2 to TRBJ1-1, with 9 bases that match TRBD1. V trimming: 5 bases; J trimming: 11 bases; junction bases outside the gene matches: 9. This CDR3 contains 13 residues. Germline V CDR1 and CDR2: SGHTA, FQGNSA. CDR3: CASSRPTGGEAFF. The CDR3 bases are TGTGCCAGCAGCCGTCCAACAGGGGGCGAGGCTTTCTTT.

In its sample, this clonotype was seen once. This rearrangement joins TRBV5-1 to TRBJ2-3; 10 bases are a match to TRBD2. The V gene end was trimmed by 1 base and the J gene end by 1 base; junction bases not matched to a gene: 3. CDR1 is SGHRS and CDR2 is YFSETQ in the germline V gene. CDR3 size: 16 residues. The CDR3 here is CASSLFGTSGTDTQYF. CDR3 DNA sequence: TGCGCCAGCAGCTTGTTTGGGACTAGCGGCACAGATACGCAGTATTTT.

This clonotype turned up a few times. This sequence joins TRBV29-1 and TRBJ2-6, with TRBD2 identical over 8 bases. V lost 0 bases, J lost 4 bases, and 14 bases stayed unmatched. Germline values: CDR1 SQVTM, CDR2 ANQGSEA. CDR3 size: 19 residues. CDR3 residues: CSVEDRAGDGGFGANVLTF. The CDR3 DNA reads TGCAGCGTTGAAGATCGAGCGGGAGATGGGGGATTCGGGGCCAACGTCCTGACTTTC.

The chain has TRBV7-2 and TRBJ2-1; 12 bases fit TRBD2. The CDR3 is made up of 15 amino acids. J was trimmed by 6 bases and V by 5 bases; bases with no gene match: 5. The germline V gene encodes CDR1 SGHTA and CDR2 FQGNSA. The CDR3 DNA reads TGTGCCAGCAGCGATGGGACTAGCGGGTTCAATGAGCAGTTCTTC. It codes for CASSDGTSGFNEQFF.

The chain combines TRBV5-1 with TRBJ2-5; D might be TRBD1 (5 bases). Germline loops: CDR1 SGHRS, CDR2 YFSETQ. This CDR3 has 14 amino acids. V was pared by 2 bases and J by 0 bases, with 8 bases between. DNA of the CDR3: TGCGCCAGCAGCTTTTGGACAAACCAAGAGACCCAGTACTTC. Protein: CASSFWTNQETQYF. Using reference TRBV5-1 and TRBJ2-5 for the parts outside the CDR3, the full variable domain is KAGVTQTPRYLIKTRGQQVTLSCSPISGHRSVSWYQQTPGQGLQFLFEYFSETQRNKGNFPGRFSGRQFSNSRSEMNVSTLELGDSALYLCASSFWTNQETQYFGPGTRLLVL.

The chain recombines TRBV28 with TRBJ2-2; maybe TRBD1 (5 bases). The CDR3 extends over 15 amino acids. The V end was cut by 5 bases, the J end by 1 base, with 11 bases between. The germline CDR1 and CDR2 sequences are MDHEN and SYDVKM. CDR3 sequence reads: CASSRTRMNTGELFF. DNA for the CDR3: TGTGCCAGCAGTCGGACACGGATGAACACCGGGGAGCTGTTTTTT.

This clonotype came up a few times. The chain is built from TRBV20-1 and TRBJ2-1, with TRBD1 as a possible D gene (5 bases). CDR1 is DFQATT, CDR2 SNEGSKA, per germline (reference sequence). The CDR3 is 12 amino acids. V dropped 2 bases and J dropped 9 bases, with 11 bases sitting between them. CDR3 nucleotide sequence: TGCAGTGCTAGATCCGACAGTATTGAGCAGTTCTTC. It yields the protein CSARSDSIEQFF.

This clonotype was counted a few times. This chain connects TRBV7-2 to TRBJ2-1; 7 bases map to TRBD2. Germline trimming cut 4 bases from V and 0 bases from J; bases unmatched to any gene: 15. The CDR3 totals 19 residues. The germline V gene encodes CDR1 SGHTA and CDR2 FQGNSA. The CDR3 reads CASSSRLAGSRLSYNEQFF. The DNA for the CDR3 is TGTGCCAGCAGCTCGAGACTAGCCGGCAGTCGACTCTCCTACAATGAGCAGTTCTTC.

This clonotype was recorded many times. The DNA of the CDR3 is TGTGCCAGCAGCCCGGGACAGGCGTTAGCCTACGAGCAGTACTTC. This sequence encodes CASSPGQALAYEQYF. This chain joins TRBV7-2 and TRBJ2-7; 8 bases match TRBD1. CDR3 length equals 15 residues. The J segment lost 2 bases and the V segment lost 5 bases, leaving 8 bases of the junction unmatched. CDR1 is SGHTA, CDR2 FQGNSA, per germline. The full variable domain, its missing parts supplied by reference TRBV7-2 and TRBJ2-7, is GAGVSQSPSNKVTEKGKDVELRCDPISGHTALYWYRQSLGQGLEFLIYFQGNSAPDKSGLPSDRFSAERTGGSVSTLTIQRTQQEDSAVYLCASSPGQALAYEQYFGPGTRLTVT.

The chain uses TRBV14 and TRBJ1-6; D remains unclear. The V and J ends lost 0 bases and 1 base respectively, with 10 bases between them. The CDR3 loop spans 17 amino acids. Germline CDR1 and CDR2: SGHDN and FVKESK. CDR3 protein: CASSQDPPFSYNSPLHF. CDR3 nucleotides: TGTGCCAGCAGCCAAGATCCACCGTTTTCCTATAATTCACCCCTCCACTTT.